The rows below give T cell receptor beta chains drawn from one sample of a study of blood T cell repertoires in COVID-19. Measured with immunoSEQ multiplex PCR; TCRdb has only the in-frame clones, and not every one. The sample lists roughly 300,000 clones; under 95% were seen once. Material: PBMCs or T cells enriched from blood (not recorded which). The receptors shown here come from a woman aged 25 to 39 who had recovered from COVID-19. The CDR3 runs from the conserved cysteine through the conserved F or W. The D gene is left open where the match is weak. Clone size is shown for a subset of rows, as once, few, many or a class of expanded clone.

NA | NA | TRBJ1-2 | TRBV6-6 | TGTGCCAGCAGTTACAATGGGCAGGACTATGGCTACACCTTC | CASSYNGQDYGYTF
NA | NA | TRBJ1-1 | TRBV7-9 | TGTGCCAGCAGCTTAGTCGTCACTGAAGCTTTCTTT | CASSLVVTEAFF
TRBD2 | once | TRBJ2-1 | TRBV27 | TGTGCCAGCAGTTTACTAGCGGGGGATAGGAATGAGCAGTTCTTC | CASSLLAGDRNEQFF
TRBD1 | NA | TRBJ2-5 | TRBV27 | TGTGCCAGCAGTCCCCGACAGGGGGCTGGGGAGACCCAGTACTTC | CASSPRQGAGETQYF
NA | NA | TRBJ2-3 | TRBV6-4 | TGTGCCAGCAGTGACTCTCCAGGGGTCGGTGCAGATACGCAGTATTTT | CASSDSPGVGADTQYF
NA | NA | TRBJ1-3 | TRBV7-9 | TGTGCCAGCAGCTTAGATCTTAACAGCATCAACTCTGGAAACACCATATATTTT | CASSLDLNSINSGNTIYF
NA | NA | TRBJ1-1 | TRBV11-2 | TGTGCCAGCAGCTTAGCTCCGCGGGGACGCAGGAACACTGAAGCTTTCTTT | CASSLAPRGRRNTEAFF
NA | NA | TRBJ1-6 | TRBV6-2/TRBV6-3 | TGTGCCAGCAGTCCGCAGGGTTCTGAGGATTCACCCCTCCACTTT | CASSPQGSEDSPLHF
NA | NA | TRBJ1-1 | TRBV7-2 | TGTGCCAGCAGCTTAGTCCAACGGGAGTTGGCTTTCTTT | CASSLVQRELAFF
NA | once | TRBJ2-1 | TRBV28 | TGTGCCAGCAGTTCAACCATCGGGACTCTGTACAATGAGCAGTTCTTC | CASSSTIGTLYNEQFF
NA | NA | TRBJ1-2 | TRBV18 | TGTGCCAGCTCACCGAATAGACAGGAGGGCTACACCTTC | CASSPNRQEGYTF
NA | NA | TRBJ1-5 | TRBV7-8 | TGTGCCAGCAGCCAGGCCAGGATCAATCAGCCCCAGCATTTT | CASSQARINQPQHF
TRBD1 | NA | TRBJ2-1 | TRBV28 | TGTGCCAGCAGCCAGGGACAGGGGGCGCTTAATGAGCAGTTCTTC | CASSQGQGALNEQFF
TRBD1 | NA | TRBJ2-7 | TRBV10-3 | TGTGCCATCAGTGAGGTCTCCGGGACAGGGAGGGACGAGCAGTACTTC | CAISEVSGTGRDEQYF
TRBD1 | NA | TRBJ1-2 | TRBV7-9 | TGTGCCAGCAGCTCCTCGGGACAGGGGGGTGGCTACACCTTC | CASSSSGQGGGYTF
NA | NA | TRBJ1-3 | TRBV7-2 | TGTGCCAGCAGCTTAGGCGGATTCTCTGGAAACACCATATATTTT | CASSLGGFSGNTIYF
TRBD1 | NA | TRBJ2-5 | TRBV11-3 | TGTGCCAGCAGTCCGCACAGGGGGCAAGAGACCCAGTACTTC | CASSPHRGQETQYF
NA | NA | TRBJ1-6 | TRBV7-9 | TGTGCCAGCGGACTAGCAGGGAGCTCCTATAATTCACCCCTCCACTTT | CASGLAGSSYNSPLHF
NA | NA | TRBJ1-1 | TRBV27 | TGTGCCAGCAGCCCGTTTCTAAGCACTGAAGCTTTCTTT | CASSPFLSTEAFF
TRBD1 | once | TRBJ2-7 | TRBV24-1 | TGTGCCACCAGTTCCCCGACAGGGGAGAACCCCACTACACCGTACTACGAGCAGTACTTC | CATSSPTGENPTTPYYEQYF
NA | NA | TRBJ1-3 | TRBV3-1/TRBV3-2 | TGTGCCAGCAGCCCGCGCGCTAGCTCTGGAAACACCATATATTTT | CASSPRASSGNTIYF
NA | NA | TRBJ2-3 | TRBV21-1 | TGTGCCAGCAGCAAAGGGGGCAGGACCCTCGAAAGGGATACGCAGTATTTT | CASSKGGRTLERDTQYF
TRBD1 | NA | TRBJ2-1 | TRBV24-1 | TGTGCCACCAGTGATTTTGACAGGGAACCCTACAATGAGCAGTTCTTC | CATSDFDREPYNEQFF
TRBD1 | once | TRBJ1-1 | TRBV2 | TGTGCCAGCAGTGAAATGGGACAGGGGGTCGCTGAAGCTTTCTTT | CASSEMGQGVAEAFF
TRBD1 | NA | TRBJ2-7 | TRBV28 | TGTGCCAGCAGTTTATGGACCGGGACAGGGACGGTCGAGCAGTACTTC | CASSLWTGTGTVEQYF
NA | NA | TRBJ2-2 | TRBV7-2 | TGTGCCAGCAGCTTAGAGCCCAGGGGCCTAAACACCGGGGAGCTGTTTTTT | CASSLEPRGLNTGELFF
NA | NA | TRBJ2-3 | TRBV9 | TGTGCCAGCAGCGTAGAATTCGGAAAGGAGATAAGCCTCACAGATACGCAGTATTTT | CASSVEFGKEISLTDTQYF
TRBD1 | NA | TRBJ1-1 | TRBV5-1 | TGCGCCAGCAGCACCGGACAGGGTGGTGAAGCTTTCTTT | CASSTGQGGEAFF
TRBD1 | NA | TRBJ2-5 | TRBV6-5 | TGTGCCAGCAGTTCTCCCGGGACAGGCCTTGAGGGGACCCAGTACTTC | CASSSPGTGLEGTQYF
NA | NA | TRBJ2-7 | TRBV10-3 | TGTGCCATCAAATGGGGCAACTACGAGCAGTACTTC | CAIKWGNYEQYF
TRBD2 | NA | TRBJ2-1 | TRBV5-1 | TGCGCCAGCAGCTTCTTCAGGGAGGGTGAGCAGTTCTTC | CASSFFREGEQFF
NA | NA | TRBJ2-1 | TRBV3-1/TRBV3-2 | TGTGCCAGCAGCCAAGGAGGTCTCGATGAGCAGTTCTTC | CASSQGGLDEQFF